These 4 T cell receptor beta chains originate from one sample sequenced in a study of shared T cell receptors in the human thymus. Generated by immunoSEQ multiplex PCR, the TCRdb table keeps only in-frame clones and is missing some. The table shows almost 550,000 clones, with about four fifths occurring only once. This same sample was also taken into another study, of human thymus T cells.

The sample taken for sequencing was thymocytes. These TCRs come from a boy under two years old with a congenital heart defect.

The V and J genes are TRBV5-5 and TRBJ2-7; perhaps TRBD2 as D (6 bases). V was trimmed by 2 bases and J by 2 bases, leaving 20 bases between them. This CDR3 contains 17 residues. Germline CDR1 reads SGHKS; CDR2 reads YYEKEE (reference sequence). In DNA form, the CDR3 reads TGTGCCAGCAGCTTCCGGGTAGCGGAGACCTTGACCTACGAGCAGTACTTC. Its protein product is CASSFRVAETLTYEQYF.

The J gene is TRBJ1-1, the V gene TRBV30; TRBD1 matches at 7 bases. The CDR3 runs to 14 residues. Germline loops: CDR1 GTSNPN, CDR2 SVGIG (reference sequence). Losses at the gene ends were 2 bases for V and 4 bases for J; bases not matched to a gene: 7. The CDR3 DNA reads TGTGCCTGGAGTACCACAGGGGCCGGCACTGAAGCTTTCTTT. Protein product: CAWSTTGAGTEAFF. Combining the CDR3 with reference TRBV30 and TRBJ1-1 gives the whole variable domain SQTIHQWPATLVQPVGSPLSLECTVEGTSNPNLYWYRQAAGRGLQLLFYSVGIGQISSEVPQNLSASRPQDRQFILSSKKLLLSDSGFYLCAWSTTGAGTEAFFGQGTRLTVV.

The rearrangement joins TRBV28 to TRBJ2-7, with TRBD2 matching 10 bases. Germline CDR1 is MDHEN and CDR2 is SYDVKM. The junction had 5 bases not matched to a gene; V was cut back by 10 bases and J by 2 bases. This CDR3 region has 13 residues. CDR3 in amino acids: CATKREGAYEQYF. As DNA, the CDR3 is TGTGCCACCAAGCGGGAGGGGGCCTACGAGCAGTACTTC.

The chain is built from TRBV6-5 and TRBJ1-4; TRBD1 might be the D (5 bases). V was cut by 4 bases and J by 4 bases, with 7 bases left in between. The germline CDR1 and CDR2 sequences are MNHEY and SVGAGI. CDR3 length: 13 amino acids. The CDR3 loop reads CASSSGGNEKLFF. The CDR3 region has the DNA TGTGCCAGCAGTTCGGGGGGTAATGAAAAACTGTTTTTT.